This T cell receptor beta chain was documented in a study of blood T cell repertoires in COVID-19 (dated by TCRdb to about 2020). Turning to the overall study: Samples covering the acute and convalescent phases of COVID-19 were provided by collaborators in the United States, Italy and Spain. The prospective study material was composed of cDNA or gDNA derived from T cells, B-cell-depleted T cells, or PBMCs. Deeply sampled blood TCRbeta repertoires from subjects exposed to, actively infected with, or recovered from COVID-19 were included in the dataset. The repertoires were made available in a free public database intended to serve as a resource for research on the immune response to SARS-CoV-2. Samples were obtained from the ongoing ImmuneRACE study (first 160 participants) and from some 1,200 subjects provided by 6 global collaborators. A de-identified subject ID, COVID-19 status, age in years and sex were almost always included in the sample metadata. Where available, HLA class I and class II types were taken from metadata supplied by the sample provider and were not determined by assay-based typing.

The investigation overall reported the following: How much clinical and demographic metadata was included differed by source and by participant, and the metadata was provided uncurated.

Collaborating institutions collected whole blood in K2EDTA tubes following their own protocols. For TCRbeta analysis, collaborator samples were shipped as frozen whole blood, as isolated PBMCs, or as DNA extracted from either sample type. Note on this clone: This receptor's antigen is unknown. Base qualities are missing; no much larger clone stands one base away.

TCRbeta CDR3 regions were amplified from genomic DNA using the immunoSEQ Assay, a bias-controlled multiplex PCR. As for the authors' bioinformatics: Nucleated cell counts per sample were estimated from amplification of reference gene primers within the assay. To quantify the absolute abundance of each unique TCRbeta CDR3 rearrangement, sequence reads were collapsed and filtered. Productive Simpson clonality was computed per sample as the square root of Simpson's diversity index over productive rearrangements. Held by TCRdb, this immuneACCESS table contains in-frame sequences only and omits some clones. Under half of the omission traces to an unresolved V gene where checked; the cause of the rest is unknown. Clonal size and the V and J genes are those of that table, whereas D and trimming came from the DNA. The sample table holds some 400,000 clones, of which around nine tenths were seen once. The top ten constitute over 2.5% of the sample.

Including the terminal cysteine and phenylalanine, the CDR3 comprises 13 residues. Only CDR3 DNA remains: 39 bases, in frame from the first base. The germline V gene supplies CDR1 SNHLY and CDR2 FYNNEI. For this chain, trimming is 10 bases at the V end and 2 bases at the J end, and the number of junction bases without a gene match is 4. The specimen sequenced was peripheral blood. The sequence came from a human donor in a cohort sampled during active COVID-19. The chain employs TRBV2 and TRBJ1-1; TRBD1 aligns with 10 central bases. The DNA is TGTGCCACCCGACAGGGGGCCAACACTGAAGCTTTCTTT. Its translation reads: CATRQGANTEAFF.